Below are 8 T cell receptor beta chains sequenced from a single sample in a study of blood T cell repertoires in COVID-19. The assay was immunoSEQ multiplex PCR, and TCRdb's table has in-frame clones only and misses some. Here the sample spans approximately 150,000 clones, around nine tenths being singletons. Sequenced: peripheral blood. These receptors originate from a woman in her forties or fifties with acute or convalescent COVID-19.

This clone was counted only a few times. J is TRBJ1-5 and V is TRBV7-9; no clear D gene. Between the trimmed V and J ends, which lost 0 bases and 5 bases, there was a span of 8 bases. In germline, CDR1 is SEHNR, CDR2 FQNEAQ (reference sequence). CDR3 length: 14 amino acids. This CDR3 is CASSLATADQPQHF. CDR3 bases: TGTGCCAGCAGCTTAGCAACAGCCGATCAGCCCCAGCATTTT.

The DNA of the CDR3 is TGTGCCAGCAGCCTCCTAGCGGGGGGCCTCACAGATACGCAGTATTTT. Its translation: CASSLLAGGLTDTQYF. The genes are TRBV7-9 and TRBJ2-3, with 11 bases aligning to TRBD2. Trimming took 5 bases from V and 2 from J; bases not matched to a gene: 6. This CDR3 region has 16 residues. The germline gives CDR1 SEHNR, CDR2 FQNEAQ (reference sequence). The full variable domain, rest sourced from reference TRBV7-9 and TRBJ2-3, is DTGVSQNPRHKITKRGQNVTFRCDPISEHNRLYWYRQTLGQGPEFLTYFQNEAQLEKSRLLSDRFSAERPKGSFSTLEIQRTEQGDSAMYLCASSLLAGGLTDTQYFGPGTRLTVL.

The chain recombines TRBV3-1 (or the pseudogene TRBV3-2) with TRBJ2-7; 7 bases fit TRBD1. The V segment lost 1 base and the J segment 3 bases; nucleotides outside the gene matches: 3. This CDR3 is 14 amino acids long. Germline V gene lookup returns CDR1 LGHDT and CDR2 YNNKEL (reference sequence). CDR3 sequence reads: CASSQVAGGYEQYF. DNA for the CDR3: TGTGCCAGCAGCCAAGTCGCAGGGGGCTACGAGCAGTACTTC.

The chain carries TRBV24-1 and TRBJ2-3, with a tentative D call TRBD1 (6 bases). CDR1 and CDR2 from the germline V gene are KGHDR and SFDVKD. Trimming pared 5 bases from V and 1 base from J, leaving 12 bases between. The CDR3 has 15 amino acids. For the CDR3, the DNA is TGTGCCACCAGTGGACCGGGACAAGGCACAGATACGCAGTATTTT. Its protein product is CATSGPGQGTDTQYF.

The chain has TRBV25-1 and TRBJ1-4, with D possibly TRBD1 on 6 matching bases. Germline V gene data show CDR1 as MGHDK and CDR2 as SYGVNS. The CDR3 sequence is 14 residues long. V gave up 6 bases and J gave up 5 bases, with 13 bases separating them. CDR3: CASSLDSWNEKLFF. The CDR3 DNA reads as TGTGCCAGCAGCCTGGACAGCTGGAATGAAAAACTGTTTTTT. Full variable domain (outside the CDR3, taken from reference TRBV25-1 and TRBJ1-4): EADIYQTPRYLVIGTGKKITLECSQTMGHDKMYWYQQDPGMELHLIHYSYGVNSTEKGDLSSESTVSRIRTEHFPLTLESARPSHTSQYLCASSLDSWNEKLFFGSGTQLSVL.

The chain carries TRBV24-1 and TRBJ1-2; D call uncertain. V was pared by 4 bases and J by 7 bases, with 15 bases between. CDR3 length: 14 residues. The germline CDR1 and CDR2 sequences are KGHDR and SFDVKD. For the CDR3, the DNA is TGTGCCACCAGTGAACTTGGGAGGGTTTCTGGCTACACCTTC. Its translation: CATSELGRVSGYTF.

The V call is TRBV29-1, the J call TRBJ1-1; 8 bases align to TRBD1. The CDR3 runs 14 residues. The V gene's germline CDR1 is SQVTM and CDR2 ANQGSEA. The J segment lost 2 bases and the V segment lost 3 bases, leaving 5 bases of the junction unmatched. CDR3 DNA: TGCAGCGTTGATCGGGCAGGGGGCAACACTGAAGCTTTCTTT. This gives the protein CSVDRAGGNTEAFF.

The chain employs TRBV28 and TRBJ1-6; 8 positions match TRBD1. Germline-derived CDR1 and CDR2 are MDHEN and SYDVKM. Trimming took 3 bases from V and 7 from J; bases not matched to a gene: 5. The CDR3 is 15 amino acids. The CDR3 DNA reads TGTGCCAGCAGTTTTCCCGGACAGGGAAATTCACCCCTCCACTTT. It translates to CASSFPGQGNSPLHF.